Presented here are 7 T cell receptor beta chains from one specimen sequenced in a study of blood T cell repertoires in COVID-19. The data were produced by immunoSEQ multiplex PCR, yet TCRdb's version contains in-frame clones alone and is incomplete. The sample shows about 92,000 clones, roughly nine tenths of them seen only once. Sequenced: peripheral blood. The source of these receptors is a human donor with active COVID-19. The donor label of this sample is uncertain.

The V and J genes are TRBV10-3 and TRBJ1-2, with TRBD1 matching 9 bases. J was trimmed by 2 bases and V by 5 bases; bases with no gene match: 9. Germline lookup yields CDR1 ENHRY and CDR2 SYGVKD. The CDR3 is 16 amino acids. CDR3: CAISSSNGQGNYGYTF. The CDR3 coding sequence is TGTGCCATCAGTTCATCGAATGGACAGGGGAACTATGGCTACACCTTC.

This clone came up once. V usage is TRBV28 and J usage is TRBJ1-4, with D perhaps TRBD1 (6 bases). The CDR3 runs to 13 residues. Trimming cost V 6 bases and J 8 bases, with 13 bases left between them. In germline, CDR1 is MDHEN, CDR2 SYDVKM. CDR3 loop: CASSRQAREKLFF. CDR3 in DNA: TGTGCCAGCAGCCGACAGGCTCGGGAAAAACTGTTTTTT.

The V and J genes are TRBV6-5 and TRBJ1-1; D unresolved. Looked up from germline, CDR1 is MNHEY and CDR2 is SVGAGI. CDR3 size: 12 residues. Trimming pared 6 bases from V and 5 bases from J, leaving 10 bases between. The DNA of the CDR3 is TGTGCCAGCAGCCCGGGGATTACTGAAGCTTTCTTT. It is translated as CASSPGITEAFF.

The chain is built from TRBV3-1 (or the pseudogene TRBV3-2) and TRBJ2-1; 12 bases line up with TRBD2. CDR3 length: 15 amino acids. The germline CDR1 and CDR2 sequences are LGHDT and YNNKEL (reference sequence). The junction had 6 bases not matched to a gene; V was cut back by 0 bases and J by 12 bases. The CDR3 DNA sequence: TGTGCCAGCAGCCAAGATGGACTAGCGGGGACGGGGCAGTTCTTC. This translates into CASSQDGLAGTGQFF.

This clone has only one observation. This chain uses TRBV19 with TRBJ1-6, with D possibly TRBD1 on 6 matching bases. The CDR3 has 13 amino acids. Germline CDR1 and CDR2: LNHDA and SQIVND (reference sequence). V gave up 4 bases and J gave up 8 bases, with 9 bases separating them. CDR3 residues: CASSKQGHSPLHF. In DNA, the CDR3 is TGTGCCAGTAGTAAACAGGGACATTCACCCCTCCACTTT.

The V gene is TRBV5-1, the J gene TRBJ1-1; 7 bases align to TRBD1. Germline CDR1 is SGHRS and CDR2 is YFSETQ. After removal of 6 bases from V and 6 bases from J, the junction contained 11 bases not matched to a gene. This CDR3 is built from 14 residues. CDR3: CASTDRAGVAEAFF. The CDR3 DNA reads as TGCGCCAGCACCGACAGGGCCGGGGTCGCTGAAGCTTTCTTT.

For the CDR3, the DNA is TGTGCCAGCAGCCGGGACAGATACGAGCAGTACTTC. Protein product: CASSRDRYEQYF. V is TRBV27 and J is TRBJ2-7, with TRBD1 identical over 7 bases. Germline assignment: CDR1 MNHEY and CDR2 SMNVEV (reference sequence). After removal of 6 bases from V and 4 bases from J, the junction contained 3 bases not matched to a gene. The CDR3 consists of 12 residues.